This entry describes one T cell receptor beta chain. Its antigen is unknown. This sample is drawn from a study of T cell responses to AZD1222 COVID-19 vaccine. Repertoires were generated with immunoSEQ multiplex PCR, while TCRdb's copy carries only in-frame clones and drops some. The profile covers roughly 150,000 clones, with roughly nine tenths appearing a single time and approximately 5.1% taken by the ten largest. Whole-study results and caveats: Spike-specific TCR breadth rose after two AZD1222 doses, and depth rose as well.

This CDR3 has 13 residues. Trimming left V 4 bases short and J 8 bases short, with 14 bases between. This TCR derives from an adult in good health. The chain couples TRBV12-3 or TRBV12-4 to TRBJ1-2; D gene ambiguous. The source material was peripheral blood, sampled on day 0 of AZD1222 vaccination. This chain's CDR3 is CASSSIGQTGYTF. CDR3 in DNA: TGTGCCAGCAGTTCCATCGGCCAGACGGGCTACACCTTC.